This record looks at one T cell receptor beta chain sequence and its context. The length of the CDR3 is 14 residues. Germline CDR1 reads SNHLY; CDR2 reads FYNNEI. V shed 4 bases and J 1 base; nucleotides not matched to a gene: 4. The data are from a study of blood T cell repertoires in COVID-19. Turning to the study itself: Acute and convalescent COVID-19 specimens originated in the United States, Italy and Spain. PBMCs, B-cell-depleted T cells, or T cells were the source of the cDNA or gDNA that made up the material.

TCRdb's table, derived via immunoSEQ multiplex PCR, lists solely in-frame clones and lacks some. The sample lists approximately 670,000 clones; 90% were seen once. The sequence came from a young woman with acute or convalescent COVID-19. The chain uses TRBV2 and TRBJ2-7; 7 bases match TRBD1. Sample: peripheral blood. The CDR3 here is CASSAPGQSYEQYF. CDR3 DNA: TGTGCCAGCAGTGCGCCGGGACAGTCCTACGAGCAGTACTTC.